A single sample is the source of the 2 T cell receptor beta chains below, sequenced in a study of cytomegalovirus exposure and HLA in healthy donors. PCR involved 60 Vbeta and 13 Jbeta primers. Clones were read by immunoSEQ multiplex PCR, and TCRdb kept only the in-frame ones, dropping some. Of approximately 160,000 clones listed, about four fifths are singletons. Sequencing was done on a sample of PBMCs. The source is a woman between 50 and 59 years old in good health and CMV-seropositive.

The chain carries TRBV9 and TRBJ2-2; TRBD2 matches at 9 bases. Germline lookup yields CDR1 SGDLS and CDR2 YYNGEE. The trim removed 3 bases at V and 5 bases at J, leaving 11 bases unmatched. The CDR3 spans 17 residues. In DNA, the CDR3 is TGTGCCAGCAGCGGGAGTAGCGGGAGCCGTTTGACCGGGGAGCTGTTTTTT. This encodes CASSGSSGSRLTGELFF.

V is TRBV19 and J is TRBJ1-5; tentatively, D is TRBD1 (5 bases). This CDR3 has 15 amino acids. CDR1 is LNHDA and CDR2 is SQIVND in the germline V gene (reference sequence). Between the trimmed V and J ends, which lost 6 bases and 2 bases, there was a span of 14 bases. The CDR3: CASRAQGWGNQPQHF. As DNA, the CDR3 is TGTGCCAGTAGGGCTCAGGGTTGGGGCAATCAGCCCCAGCATTTT.